The rows below give T cell receptor beta chains drawn from one sample of a study of blood T cell repertoires in COVID-19. Libraries were prepared by immunoSEQ multiplex PCR; TCRdb keeps only in-frame clonotypes and omits some of them. The table includes about 250,000 clones, around 81% detected once. Sequencing was performed on peripheral blood. The receptors here all came from a man in his forties or fifties with active or convalescent COVID-19. The CDR3 runs from the conserved cysteine through the conserved F or W. D genes are given only for firm matches. Some rows mark clone size as missing; the rest say once, few, many or name a class of expanded clone.

J gene,V gene,D gene,clone size,CDR3 protein,CDR3 DNA
TRBJ2-2,TRBV19,NA,NA,CASSPVLQTGELFF,TGTGCCAGTAGCCCGGTACTGCAAACCGGGGAGCTGTTTTTT
TRBJ2-6,TRBV19,NA,NA,CASSISSGANVLTF,TGTGCCAGTAGTATCAGTTCTGGGGCCAACGTCCTGACTTTC
TRBJ2-3,TRBV6-5,NA,NA,CASSPLEGTQYF,TGTGCCAGCAGTCCACTAGAGGGTACGCAGTATTTT
TRBJ1-1,TRBV20-1,NA,NA,CSASGVTEAFF,TGCAGTGCTAGCGGGGTCACTGAAGCTTTCTTT
TRBJ2-1,TRBV7-3,TRBD2,NA,CASSLNRASGFNEQFF,TGTGCCAGCAGCTTAAACCGGGCTAGCGGTTTCAATGAGCAGTTCTTC
TRBJ1-1,TRBV5-4,TRBD1,NA,CASSFRDRAAEAFF,TGTGCCAGCAGTTTTAGAGACAGGGCTGCTGAAGCTTTCTTT
TRBJ2-6,TRBV7-9,NA,NA,CASSDRDSPSGANVLTF,TGTGCCAGCAGCGACCGGGACTCCCCTTCTGGGGCCAACGTCCTGACTTTC
TRBJ1-6,TRBV2,TRBD1,few,CASRRQGRSPLHF,TGTGCCAGCAGGAGACAGGGACGTTCACCCCTCCACTTT
TRBJ2-5,TRBV2,NA,once,CASTPQGRETQYF,TGTGCCAGCACTCCGCAGGGAAGGGAGACCCAGTACTTC
TRBJ2-2,TRBV13,NA,few,CASSGFGITGELFF,TGTGCCAGCAGTGGGTTCGGGATTACCGGGGAGCTGTTTTTT
TRBJ1-2,TRBV27,NA,NA,CASTTSRGVYGYTF,TGTGCCAGCACCACATCGCGGGGGGTCTATGGCTACACCTTC
TRBJ2-3,TRBV15,NA,NA,CATSRVEVTADTQYF,TGTGCCACCAGCAGAGTTGAAGTAACAGCAGATACGCAGTATTTT
TRBJ1-1,TRBV5-1,NA,NA,CASSPLGTEAFF,TGCGCCAGCAGCCCGCTCGGGACTGAAGCTTTCTTT
TRBJ1-1,TRBV6-2/TRBV6-3,NA,NA,CASSYPRGGKNTEAFF,TGTGCCAGCAGTTACCCGCGGGGCGGCAAGAACACTGAAGCTTTCTTT
TRBJ1-4,TRBV28,NA,NA,CASNHHEKLFF,TGTGCCAGCAATCATCATGAAAAACTGTTTTTT
TRBJ1-1,TRBV28,NA,once,CASTPGNTEAFF,TGTGCCAGCACTCCGGGGAACACTGAAGCTTTCTTT
TRBJ2-1,TRBV7-9,TRBD2,NA,CASSESGGAYNEQFF,TGTGCCAGCAGCGAGAGCGGGGGGGCCTACAATGAGCAGTTCTTC
TRBJ2-7,TRBV10-3,TRBD1,NA,CAISSGQGAYEQYF,TGTGCCATCAGTTCTGGACAGGGTGCTTACGAGCAGTACTTC
TRBJ1-2,TRBV19,NA,once,CASSMVRTWQLGYTF,TGTGCCAGTAGTATGGTTCGGACATGGCAGTTGGGCTACACCTTC
TRBJ2-1,TRBV4-2,TRBD2,NA,CASSQEGTSGGAWHEQFF,TGTGCCAGCAGCCAAGAGGGGACTAGCGGGGGGGCATGGCATGAGCAGTTCTTC
TRBJ2-7,TRBV7-9,NA,NA,CASSLAVAEQYF,TGTGCCAGCAGCTTAGCTGTGGCCGAGCAGTACTTC
TRBJ2-3,TRBV2,TRBD2,once,CASSDPSGVQDTQYF,TGTGCCAGCAGTGACCCTAGCGGGGTGCAGGATACGCAGTATTTT
TRBJ2-3,TRBV6-6,TRBD2,NA,CASSSRGRADTQYF,TGTGCCAGCAGTTCCAGAGGGAGGGCAGATACGCAGTATTTT
TRBJ2-3,TRBV5-1,TRBD2,NA,CASSLEVSGVTDTQYF,TGCGCCAGCAGCTTGGAGGTTAGCGGGGTCACAGATACGCAGTATTTT
TRBJ2-7,TRBV5-1,NA,NA,CASTYQPEGNEQYF,TGCGCCAGCACCTACCAGCCGGAGGGGAACGAGCAGTACTTC
TRBJ2-1,TRBV5-1,NA,NA,CASSLDTGKNEQFF,TGCGCCAGCAGCTTGGACACAGGGAAAAATGAGCAGTTCTTC
TRBJ1-1,TRBV5-1,TRBD1,once,CASSLGTVPEAFF,TGCGCCAGCAGCCTCGGGACAGTACCTGAAGCTTTCTTT
TRBJ2-7,TRBV7-5,NA,once,CVRSCGQTRYWKQYF,TGTGTCAGAAGCTGTGGACAGACGCGTTACTGGAAGCAGTACTTC
TRBJ1-2,TRBV5-1,NA,NA,CASSYDSYGYTF,TGCGCCAGCAGCTATGACAGCTATGGCTACACCTTC
TRBJ1-1,TRBV5-1,NA,NA,CASSLNRISTEAFF,TGCGCCAGCAGCTTAAACAGGATAAGTACTGAAGCTTTCTTT
TRBJ1-4,TRBV7-3,NA,NA,CASSLEAGADKNEKLFF,TGTGCCAGCAGCTTAGAAGCAGGGGCGGACAAAAATGAAAAACTGTTTTTT
TRBJ2-3,TRBV7-9,TRBD2,NA,CASSPRTSGGTDTQYF,TGTGCCAGCAGCCCCCGGACTAGCGGGGGGACAGATACGCAGTATTTT
TRBJ1-6,TRBV15,NA,NA,CATSRDKANNSPLHF,TGTGCCACCAGCCGGGACAAGGCTAATAATTCACCCCTCCACTTT
TRBJ2-1,TRBV14,TRBD2,NA,CASGRQRGPSHPYNEQFF,TGTGCCAGCGGGAGGCAGCGGGGGCCATCCCATCCCTACAATGAGCAGTTCTTC
TRBJ1-3,TRBV2,TRBD1,NA,CASGRGQGDGNTIYF,TGTGCCAGCGGACGAGGACAGGGAGACGGAAACACCATATATTTT
TRBJ1-2,TRBV7-6,TRBD1,NA,CASSPTTGTGEGYTF,TGTGCCAGCAGCCCGACGACCGGGACAGGGGAAGGCTACACCTTC
TRBJ2-7,TRBV4-3,NA,NA,CASSQDWGRGYEQYF,TGCGCCAGCAGCCAAGATTGGGGCAGGGGCTACGAGCAGTACTTC
TRBJ2-3,TRBV3-1/TRBV3-2,TRBD2,NA,CASSHPTSGGAETDTQYF,TGTGCCAGCAGCCACCCGACTAGCGGGGGGGCGGAGACAGATACGCAGTATTTT
TRBJ1-2,TRBV5-8,NA,NA,CASSLRVETGDGYTF,TGTGCCAGCAGCTTGAGAGTTGAGACAGGAGATGGCTACACCTTC
TRBJ1-1,TRBV5-3,NA,NA,CARSYHRERTEAFF,TGTGCCAGAAGCTATCACAGGGAGCGCACTGAAGCTTTCTTT
TRBJ1-2,TRBV2,NA,NA,CASSDPRGGYTF,TGTGCCAGCAGTGACCCACGAGGGGGCTACACCTTC
TRBJ1-5,TRBV6-2/TRBV6-3,NA,NA,CASSSPGQTRGQPQHF,TGTGCCAGCAGTTCCCCGGGACAAACAAGGGGTCAGCCCCAGCATTTT
TRBJ1-6,TRBV19,TRBD1,NA,CASSGQGYNSPLHF,TGTGCCAGTAGTGGACAGGGCTATAATTCACCCCTCCACTTT
TRBJ1-1,TRBV6-1,NA,NA,CASSDPGRENTEAFF,TGTGCCAGCAGTGACCCTGGACGGGAGAACACTGAAGCTTTCTTT
TRBJ2-2,TRBV6-5,NA,NA,CASSREAGNTGELFF,TGTGCCAGCAGCAGGGAGGCTGGTAACACCGGGGAGCTGTTTTTT
TRBJ2-1,TRBV5-1,NA,NA,CASSAQGPDNEQFF,TGCGCCAGCAGCGCACAGGGTCCGGACAATGAGCAGTTCTTC
TRBJ1-1,TRBV5-1,NA,once,CASSPWGDTEAFF,TGCGCCAGCAGCCCATGGGGGGACACTGAAGCTTTCTTT